This paragraph covers one T cell receptor (beta chain) sequence. As yet, its antigen is unknown. These data originate in a study of T cell responses to AZD1222 COVID-19 vaccine. Findings and limits, study-wide: Clonal diversity was possibly underestimated, and white British individuals and females predominated among donors. Sampling captured repertoires only after the peak T cell response.

The repertoire was sequenced with immunoSEQ multiplex PCR; TCRdb's copy has only in-frame clones and lacks some. The repertoire holds 86,000 or so clones, about 92% seen once, with approximately 2.1% in the top ten. This CDR3 is built from 12 residues. Deletions cut 8 bases from V and 2 bases from J, with 9 bases between. The input for sequencing was peripheral blood, taken on day 0 of AZD1222 vaccination. The chain carries TRBV12-3 or TRBV12-4 and TRBJ1-2; D remains unclear. The source of this sequence is an adult in good health. The CDR3 region has the DNA TGTGCCAGCCGGGCCATAAACTATGGCTACACCTTC. This sequence encodes CASRAINYGYTF.